The present T cell receptor (beta chain) was sequenced within a study of identical twins. General study results and limits: Out-of-frame alpha sequences shared by twins showed excess low generation probability.

Remarks on this clonotype: Its antigen is undetermined.

The germline V gene has CDR1 MNHNS and CDR2 SASEGT. The CDR3 contains 14 residues. Losses at the gene ends were 6 bases for V and 6 bases for J; bases not matched to a gene: 9. TCRdb re-analysed the 5' RACE reads in MiXCR, keeping a single row per CDR3 protein. The repertoire holds 600,000 to 800,000 distinct CDR3 sequences, with 21% as singletons. These records were also assigned to another study, of T cells expressing NK-cell markers. This second study says: The authors applied an anti-gamma-delta TCR antibody in several experiments, and it restricted sorting to alpha-beta TCR T cells.

The sequence derives from a woman aged 18-30 years in good health. The chain carries TRBV6-1 and TRBJ2-3; 7 bases map to TRBD2. Input material: PBMCs. CDR3 residues: CASSRLGGWDTQYF. In DNA, the CDR3 is TGTGCCAGCAGCCGACTCGGGGGGTGGGATACGCAGTATTTT.